The TCR beta chain described here comes from a study of technical replicates of blood from several donors. TCRdb keeps only in-frame clones here, not all; method: immunoSEQ multiplex PCR. The table lists 91,000 or so clones, about 95% of them singletons. The CDR3 has 15 amino acids. CDR1 is SGHTA and CDR2 is FQGNSA in the germline V gene. This clone was observed a handful of times. One junction end disagrees with the germline gene, perhaps due to a read error. Sequencing was carried out using T cells isolated from PBMCs. The rearrangement joins TRBV7-2 to TRBJ2-1, with 11 bases identical to TRBD2. The TCR was taken from a human donor in good health. The CDR3 is CASRLAGGYYNEQFF. CDR3 nucleotides: TGTGCCAGCAGGTTAGCGGGAGGGTACTACAATGAGCAGTTCTTC.